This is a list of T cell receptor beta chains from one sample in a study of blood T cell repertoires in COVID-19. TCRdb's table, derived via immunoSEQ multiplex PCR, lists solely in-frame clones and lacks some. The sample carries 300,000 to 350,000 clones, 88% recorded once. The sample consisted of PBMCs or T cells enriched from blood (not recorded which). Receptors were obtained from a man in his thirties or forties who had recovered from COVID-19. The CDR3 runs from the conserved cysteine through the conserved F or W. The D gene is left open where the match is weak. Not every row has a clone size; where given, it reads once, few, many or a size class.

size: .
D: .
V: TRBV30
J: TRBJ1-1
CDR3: CAWSMGVGAFF
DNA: TGTGCCTGGAGTATGGGAGTGGGGGCTTTCTTT

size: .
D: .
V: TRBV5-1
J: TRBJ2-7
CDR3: CASSSGVMAYEQYF
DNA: TGCGCCAGCAGCTCCGGGGTAATGGCCTACGAGCAGTACTTC

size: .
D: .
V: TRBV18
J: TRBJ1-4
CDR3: CASSQGATNEKLFF
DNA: TGTGCCAGCTCACAGGGGGCAACTAATGAAAAACTGTTTTTT

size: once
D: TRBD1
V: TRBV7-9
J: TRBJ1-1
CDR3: CASSLATGYAEAFF
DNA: TGTGCCAGCAGCTTAGCGACAGGGTATGCTGAAGCTTTCTTT

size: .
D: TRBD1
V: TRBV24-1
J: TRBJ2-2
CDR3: CATSETGRTGELFF
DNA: TGTGCCACCAGCGAGACAGGGCGGACCGGGGAGCTGTTTTTT

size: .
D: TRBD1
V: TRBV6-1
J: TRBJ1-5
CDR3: CASSGQGRGNGNQPQHF
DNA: TGTGCCAGCAGTGGACAGGGAAGGGGGAATGGCAATCAGCCCCAGCATTTT

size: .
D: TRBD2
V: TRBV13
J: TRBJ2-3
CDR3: CASRSGGISTDTQYF
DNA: TGTGCCAGCAGGAGCGGGGGGATTAGCACAGATACGCAGTATTTT

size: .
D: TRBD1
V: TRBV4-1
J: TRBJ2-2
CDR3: CASSQGRTQTGGTGELFF
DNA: TGCGCCAGCAGCCAAGGACGGACTCAGACAGGGGGGACCGGGGAGCTGTTTTTT

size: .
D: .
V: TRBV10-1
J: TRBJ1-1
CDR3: CASSESLARTEAFF
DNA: TGCGCCAGCAGTGAGTCCCTGGCGAGGACTGAAGCTTTCTTT

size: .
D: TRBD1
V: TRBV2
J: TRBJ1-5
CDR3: CASRTGGSNQPQHF
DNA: TGTGCCAGCAGGACAGGGGGCAGCAATCAGCCCCAGCATTTT

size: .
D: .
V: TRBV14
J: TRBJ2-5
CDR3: CASSQDWRGPWETQYF
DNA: TGTGCCAGCAGCCAAGATTGGAGGGGGCCGTGGGAGACCCAGTACTTC

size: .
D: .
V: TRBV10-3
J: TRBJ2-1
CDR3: CAISETWEPSTDINEQFF
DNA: TGTGCCATCAGTGAGACGTGGGAACCGTCGACAGATATCAATGAGCAGTTCTTC

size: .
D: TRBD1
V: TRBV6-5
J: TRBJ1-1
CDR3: CASSYHRDRNTEAFF
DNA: TGTGCCAGCAGTTACCACCGGGACAGGAACACTGAAGCTTTCTTT

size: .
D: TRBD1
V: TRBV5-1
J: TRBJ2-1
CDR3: CASSVEGQGAHNEQFF
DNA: TGCGCCAGCAGCGTAGAAGGACAGGGGGCCCACAATGAGCAGTTCTTC

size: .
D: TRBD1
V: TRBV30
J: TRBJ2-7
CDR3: CAWRGDRVNEQYF
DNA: TGTGCCTGGAGAGGCGACAGGGTGAACGAGCAGTACTTC

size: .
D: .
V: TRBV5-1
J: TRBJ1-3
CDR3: CASSPTYLSGNTIYF
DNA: TGCGCCAGCAGCCCTACGTATCTCTCTGGAAACACCATATATTTT

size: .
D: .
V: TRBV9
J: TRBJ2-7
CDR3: CASSADSLSSYEQYF
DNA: TGTGCCAGCAGCGCAGACAGCCTGAGCTCCTACGAGCAGTACTTC

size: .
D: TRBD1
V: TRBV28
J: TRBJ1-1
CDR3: CASSQGGTAFDTEAFF
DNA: TGTGCCAGCAGTCAAGGCGGGACAGCTTTCGACACTGAAGCTTTCTTT

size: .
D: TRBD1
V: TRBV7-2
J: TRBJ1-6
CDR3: CASSLETGILSSYNSPLHF
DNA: TGTGCCAGCAGCTTAGAGACAGGGATTCTCAGCTCCTATAATTCACCCCTCCACTTT

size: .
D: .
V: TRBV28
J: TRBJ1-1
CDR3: CASHTGGTEAFF
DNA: TGTGCCAGCCATACGGGTGGAACTGAAGCTTTCTTT

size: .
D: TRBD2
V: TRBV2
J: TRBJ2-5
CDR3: CASSLAGGGETQYF
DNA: TGTGCCAGCAGTCTAGCGGGGGGAGGAGAGACCCAGTACTTC

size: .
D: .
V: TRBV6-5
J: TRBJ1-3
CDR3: CASPDSGNTIYF
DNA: TGTGCCAGCCCGGACAGCGGAAACACCATATATTTT

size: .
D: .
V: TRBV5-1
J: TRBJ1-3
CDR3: CASSLPGPGNTIYF
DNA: TGCGCCAGCAGCTTGCCTGGGCCTGGAAACACCATATATTTT

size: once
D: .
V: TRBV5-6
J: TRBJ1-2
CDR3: CASSTRQSFRGYTF
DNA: TGTGCCAGCAGCACCCGACAGAGCTTTAGGGGCTACACCTTC

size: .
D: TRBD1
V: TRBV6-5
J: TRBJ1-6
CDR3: CASRTPGTGEPLHF
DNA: TGTGCCAGCAGAACCCCCGGGACAGGGGAACCCCTCCACTTT

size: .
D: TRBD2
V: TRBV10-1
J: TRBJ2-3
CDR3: CASSELAGGPTDTQYF
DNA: TGCGCCAGCAGTGAACTAGCGGGGGGGCCCACAGATACGCAGTATTTT

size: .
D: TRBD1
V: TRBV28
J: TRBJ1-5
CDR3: CASSLRGQGTAQPQHF
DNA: TGTGCCAGCAGTTTAAGGGGACAGGGGACTGCGCAGCCCCAGCATTTT

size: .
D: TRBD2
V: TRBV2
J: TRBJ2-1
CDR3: CASSESTSGGLYNEQFF
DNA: TGTGCCAGCAGTGAATCAACTAGCGGGGGCCTCTACAATGAGCAGTTCTTC

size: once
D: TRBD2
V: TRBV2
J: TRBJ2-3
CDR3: CASSEMGGGAEDTQYF
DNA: TGTGCCAGCAGTGAAATGGGCGGGGGGGCCGAAGATACGCAGTATTTT

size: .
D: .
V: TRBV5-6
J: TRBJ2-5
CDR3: CASSDTQQETQYF
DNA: TGTGCCAGCAGCGACACACAGCAAGAGACCCAGTACTTC

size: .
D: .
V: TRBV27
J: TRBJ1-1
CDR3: CASSLGQITEAFF
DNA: TGTGCCAGCAGTTTAGGACAGATCACTGAAGCTTTCTTT